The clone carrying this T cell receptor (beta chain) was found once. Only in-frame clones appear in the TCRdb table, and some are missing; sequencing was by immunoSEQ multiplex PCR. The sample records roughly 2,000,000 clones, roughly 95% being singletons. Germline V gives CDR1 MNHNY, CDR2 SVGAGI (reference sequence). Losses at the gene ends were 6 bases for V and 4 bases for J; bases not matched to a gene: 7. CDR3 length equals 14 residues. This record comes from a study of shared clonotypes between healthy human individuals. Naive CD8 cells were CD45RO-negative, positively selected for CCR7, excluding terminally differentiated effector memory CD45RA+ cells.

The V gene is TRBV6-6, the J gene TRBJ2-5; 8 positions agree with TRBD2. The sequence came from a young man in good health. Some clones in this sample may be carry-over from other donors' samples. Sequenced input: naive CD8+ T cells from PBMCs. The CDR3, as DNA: TGTGCCAGCAGCTTAGGACGGGGGGGAGAGACCCAGTACTTC. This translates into CASSLGRGGETQYF.